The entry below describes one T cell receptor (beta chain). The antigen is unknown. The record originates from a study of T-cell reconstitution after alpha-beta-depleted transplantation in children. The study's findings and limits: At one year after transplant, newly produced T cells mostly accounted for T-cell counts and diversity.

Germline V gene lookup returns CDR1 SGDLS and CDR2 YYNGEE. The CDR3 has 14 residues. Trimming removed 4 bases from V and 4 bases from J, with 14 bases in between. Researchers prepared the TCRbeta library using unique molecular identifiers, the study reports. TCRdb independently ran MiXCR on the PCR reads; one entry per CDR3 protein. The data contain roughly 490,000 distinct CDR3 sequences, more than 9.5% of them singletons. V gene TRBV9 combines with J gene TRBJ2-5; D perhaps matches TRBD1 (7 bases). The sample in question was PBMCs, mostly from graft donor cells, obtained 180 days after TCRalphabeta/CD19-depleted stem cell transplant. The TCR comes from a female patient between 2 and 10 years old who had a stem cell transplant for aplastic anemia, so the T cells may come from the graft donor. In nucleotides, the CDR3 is TGTGCCAGCAGCTCAGGGGGGACAATAGAGACCCAGTACTTC. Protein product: CASSSGGTIETQYF.